The clone carrying this TCR beta chain was counted only a few times. Amplified regions were TCR beta CDR3 sequences from RNA transcripts. During a first-round RT-PCR of the TCR CDR3, the HTBI primer set was used. TCRdb called the multiplex PCR reads again in MiXCR, with one record for every CDR3 protein. The sample includes hundreds of thousands of distinct CDR3 sequences, approximately 15% of them seen just once. This specimen comes from a study of T cells in Graves' hyperthyroidism and ophthalmopathy. Stable disease denoted Graves' hyperthyroidism without ophthalmopathy progression within 18 months. The CDR3 has 19 residues. V lost 4 bases and J lost 6, with 28 bases in between. Germline loops: CDR1 MNHNS, CDR2 SASEGT.

The receptor was derived from a woman in her late teens or twenties with Graves' hyperthyroidism. The sequenced sample was blood. The J gene is TRBJ1-5, the V gene TRBV6-1; D is possibly TRBD1 (5 bases). As DNA, the CDR3 is TGTGCCAGCAGTGCAAGGACAATCTCCAAATCCTCTCTGGGTCAGCCCCAGCATTTT. It is translated as CASSARTISKSSLGQPQHF.